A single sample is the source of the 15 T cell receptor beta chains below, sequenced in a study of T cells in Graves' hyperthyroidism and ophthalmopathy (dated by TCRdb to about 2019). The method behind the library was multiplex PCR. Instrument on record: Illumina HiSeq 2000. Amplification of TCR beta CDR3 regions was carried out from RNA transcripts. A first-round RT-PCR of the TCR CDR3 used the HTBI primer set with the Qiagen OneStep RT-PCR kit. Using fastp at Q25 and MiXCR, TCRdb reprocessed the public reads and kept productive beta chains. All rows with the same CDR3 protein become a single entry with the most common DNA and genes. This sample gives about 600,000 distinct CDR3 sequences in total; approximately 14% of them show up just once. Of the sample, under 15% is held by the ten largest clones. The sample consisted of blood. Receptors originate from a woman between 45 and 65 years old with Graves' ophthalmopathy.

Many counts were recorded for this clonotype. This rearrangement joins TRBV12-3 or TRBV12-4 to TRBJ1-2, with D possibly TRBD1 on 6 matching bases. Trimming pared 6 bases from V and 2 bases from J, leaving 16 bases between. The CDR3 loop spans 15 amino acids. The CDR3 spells CASSPQGWLNYGYTF. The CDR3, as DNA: TGTGCCAGCAGCCCACAGGGCTGGCTAAACTATGGCTACACCTTC.

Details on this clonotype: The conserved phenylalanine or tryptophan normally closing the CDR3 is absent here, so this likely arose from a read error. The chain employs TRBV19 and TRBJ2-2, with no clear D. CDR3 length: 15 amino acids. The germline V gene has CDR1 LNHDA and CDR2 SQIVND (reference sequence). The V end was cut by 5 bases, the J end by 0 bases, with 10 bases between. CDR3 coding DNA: TGTGCCAGTAGTCCCCACTTGGCGAACACCGGGGAGCTGTTTCTT. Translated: CASSPHLANTGELFL.

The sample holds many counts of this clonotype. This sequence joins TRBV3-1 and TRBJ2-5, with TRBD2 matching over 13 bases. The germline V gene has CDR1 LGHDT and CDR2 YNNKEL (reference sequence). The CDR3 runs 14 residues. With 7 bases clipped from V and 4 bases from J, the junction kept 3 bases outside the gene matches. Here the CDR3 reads CASMGLAGRETQYF. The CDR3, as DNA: TGTGCCAGCATGGGACTAGCGGGACGAGAGACCCAGTACTTC.

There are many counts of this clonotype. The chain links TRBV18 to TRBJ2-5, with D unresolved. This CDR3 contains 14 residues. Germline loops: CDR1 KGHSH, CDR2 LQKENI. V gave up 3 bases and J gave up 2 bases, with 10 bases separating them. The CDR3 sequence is CASSPEDGQETQYF. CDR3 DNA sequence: TGTGCCAGCTCACCTGAGGACGGACAAGAGACCCAGTACTTC.

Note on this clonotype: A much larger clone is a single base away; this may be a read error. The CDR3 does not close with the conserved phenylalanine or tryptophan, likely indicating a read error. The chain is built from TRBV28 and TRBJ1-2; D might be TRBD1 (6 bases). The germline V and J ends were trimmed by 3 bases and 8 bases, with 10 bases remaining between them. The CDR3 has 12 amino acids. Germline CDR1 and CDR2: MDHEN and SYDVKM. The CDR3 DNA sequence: TGTGCCAGCAGTTTCACAGGGCGAGGCTACACCCTC. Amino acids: CASSFTGRGYTL.

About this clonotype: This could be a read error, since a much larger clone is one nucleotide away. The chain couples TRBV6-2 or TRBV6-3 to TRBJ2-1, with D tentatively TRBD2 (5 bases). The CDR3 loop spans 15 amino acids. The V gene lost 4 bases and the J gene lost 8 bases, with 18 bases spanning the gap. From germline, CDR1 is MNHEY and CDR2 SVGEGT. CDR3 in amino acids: CASSLGGWVVDEQFF. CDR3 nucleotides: TGTGCCAGCAGTTTGGGCGGGTGGGTCGTCGATGAGCAGTTCTTC.

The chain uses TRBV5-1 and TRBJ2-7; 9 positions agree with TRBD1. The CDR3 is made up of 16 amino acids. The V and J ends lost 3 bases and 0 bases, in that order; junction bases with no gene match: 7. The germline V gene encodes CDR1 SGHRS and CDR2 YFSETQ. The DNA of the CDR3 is TGCGCCAGCAGCTCCCTAGGACAGGGGAGCTCCTACGAGCAGTACTTC. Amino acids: CASSSLGQGSSYEQYF.

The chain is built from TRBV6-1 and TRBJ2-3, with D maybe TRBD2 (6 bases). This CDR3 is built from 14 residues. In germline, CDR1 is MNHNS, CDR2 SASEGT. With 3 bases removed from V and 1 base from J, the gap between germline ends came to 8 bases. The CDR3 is CASSETRGTDTQYF. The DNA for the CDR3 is TGTGCCAGCAGTGAGACTAGGGGCACAGATACGCAGTATTTT.

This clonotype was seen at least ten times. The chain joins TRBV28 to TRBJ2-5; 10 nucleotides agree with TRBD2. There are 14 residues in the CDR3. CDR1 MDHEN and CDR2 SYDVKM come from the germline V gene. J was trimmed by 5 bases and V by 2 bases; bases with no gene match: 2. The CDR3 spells CASSLPTSGETQYF. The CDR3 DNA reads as TGTGCCAGCAGTTTACCGACTAGCGGGGAGACCCAGTACTTC.

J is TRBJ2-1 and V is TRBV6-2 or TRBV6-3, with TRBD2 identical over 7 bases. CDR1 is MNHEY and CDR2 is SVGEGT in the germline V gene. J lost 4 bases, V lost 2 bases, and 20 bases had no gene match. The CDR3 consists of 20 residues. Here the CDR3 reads CASSYPLGGGRAGIYNEQFF. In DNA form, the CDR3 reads TGTGCCAGCAGTTACCCCCTAGGTGGGGGGAGGGCAGGGATTTACAATGAGCAGTTCTTC.

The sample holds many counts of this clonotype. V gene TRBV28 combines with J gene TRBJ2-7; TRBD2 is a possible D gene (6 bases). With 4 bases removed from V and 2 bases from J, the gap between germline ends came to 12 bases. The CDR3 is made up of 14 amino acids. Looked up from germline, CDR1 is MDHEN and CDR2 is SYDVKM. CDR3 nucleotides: TGTGCCAGCAGTTCTGGAGGGCTGCCCTACGAGCAGTACTTC. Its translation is CASSSGGLPYEQYF.

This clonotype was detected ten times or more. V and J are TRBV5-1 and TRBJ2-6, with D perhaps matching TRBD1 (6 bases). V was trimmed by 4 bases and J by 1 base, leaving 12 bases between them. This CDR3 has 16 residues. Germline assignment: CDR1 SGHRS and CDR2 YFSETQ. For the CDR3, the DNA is TGCGCCAGCAGCCCACAGGGAAGGTCTGGGGCCAACGTCCTGACTTTC. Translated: CASSPQGRSGANVLTF.

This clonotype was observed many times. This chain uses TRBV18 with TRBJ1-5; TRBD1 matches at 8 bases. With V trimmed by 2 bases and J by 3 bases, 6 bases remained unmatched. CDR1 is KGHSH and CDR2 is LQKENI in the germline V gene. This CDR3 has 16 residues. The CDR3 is CASSPGQGRHNQPQHF. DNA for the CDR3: TGTGCCAGCTCACCAGGACAGGGAAGGCACAATCAGCCCCAGCATTTT.

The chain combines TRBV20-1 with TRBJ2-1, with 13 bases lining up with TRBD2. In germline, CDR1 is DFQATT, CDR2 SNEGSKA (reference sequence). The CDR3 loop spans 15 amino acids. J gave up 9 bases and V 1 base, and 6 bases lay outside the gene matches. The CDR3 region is CSARGTSGRGSEQFF. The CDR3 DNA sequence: TGCAGTGCTAGAGGGACTAGCGGGAGAGGCAGTGAGCAGTTCTTC.

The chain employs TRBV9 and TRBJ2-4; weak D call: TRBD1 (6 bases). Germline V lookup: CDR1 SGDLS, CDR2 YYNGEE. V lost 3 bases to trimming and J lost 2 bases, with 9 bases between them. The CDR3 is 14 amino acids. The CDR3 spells CASSDQGSKNIQYF. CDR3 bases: TGTGCCAGCAGCGATCAGGGGTCCAAAAACATTCAGTACTTC.